Only a few counts were recorded for the clone carrying this T cell receptor (beta chain). This specimen comes from a study of cytomegalovirus exposure and HLA in healthy donors. V was clipped by 5 bases and J by 9 bases; unmatched bases: 15. This CDR3 has 15 amino acids. Looked up from germline, CDR1 is MNHNS and CDR2 is SASEGT. Both 60 Vbeta primers and 13 Jbeta primers went into the PCR. Measured with immunoSEQ multiplex PCR; TCRdb has only the in-frame clones, and not every one. The data contain approximately 150,000 clones, over 65% of them singletons. The origin of this receptor is a middle-aged man in good health and CMV-seropositive. This sequence joins TRBV6-1 and TRBJ1-2, with 7 bases identical to TRBD1. Input material: PBMCs. CDR3 in amino acids: CASSPHGQGGNSYTF. CDR3 sequence (DNA): TGTGCCAGCAGTCCCCACGGCCAGGGGGGTAATAGCTACACCTTC.